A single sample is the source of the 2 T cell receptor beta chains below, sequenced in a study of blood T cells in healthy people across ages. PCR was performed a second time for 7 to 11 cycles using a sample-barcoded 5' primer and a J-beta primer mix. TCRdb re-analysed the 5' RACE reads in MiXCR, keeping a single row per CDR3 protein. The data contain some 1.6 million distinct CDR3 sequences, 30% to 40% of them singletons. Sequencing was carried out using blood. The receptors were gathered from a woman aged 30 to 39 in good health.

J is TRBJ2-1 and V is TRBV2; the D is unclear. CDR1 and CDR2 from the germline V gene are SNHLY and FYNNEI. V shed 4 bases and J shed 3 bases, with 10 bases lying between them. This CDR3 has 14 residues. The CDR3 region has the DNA TGTGCCAGCAGTGCAGAAGGGTACTACAATGAGCAGTTCTTC. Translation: CASSAEGYYNEQFF.

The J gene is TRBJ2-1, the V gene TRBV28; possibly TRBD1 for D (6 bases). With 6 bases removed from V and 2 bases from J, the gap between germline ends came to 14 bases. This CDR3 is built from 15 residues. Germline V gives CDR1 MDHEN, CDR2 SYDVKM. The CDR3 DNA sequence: TGTGCCAGCAGCCTTACAGGGTCCGCCTACAATGAGCAGTTCTTC. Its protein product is CASSLTGSAYNEQFF.